Described below is a single TCR beta chain sequence and its context. The sample belongs to a study of cytomegalovirus exposure and HLA in healthy donors. Turning to the study itself: Findings of an earlier analysis included around 120 million unique TCR beta sequences from roughly 190 million T cells.

PCR was performed using 60 Vbeta and 13 Jbeta primers. The repertoire was sequenced with immunoSEQ multiplex PCR; TCRdb's copy has only in-frame clones and lacks some. The repertoire holds about 84,000 clones, 63% seen once, with 15% in the top ten. The length of the CDR3 is 13 residues. Per the germline V gene, CDR1 is ENHRY and CDR2 is SYGVKD. V gave up 8 bases and J gave up 5 bases, with 14 bases separating them. The receptor was derived from a woman aged 40 to 49 in good health and CMV-seropositive. V usage is TRBV10-3 and J usage is TRBJ2-3; D remains unclear. The sample consisted of PBMCs. As DNA, the CDR3 is TGTGCCATCGAATCCCAGCCGGGAGATACGCAGTATTTT. Translating gives CAIESQPGDTQYF.